This TCR beta chain derives from a study of blood T cell repertoires in COVID-19. Study information: The origin of the acute and convalescent COVID-19 samples was the United States, Italy and Spain. PBMCs, B-cell-depleted T cells, or T cells were the source of the cDNA or gDNA that made up the material.

In the authors' methods: Reference gene primer amplification in the assay estimated nucleated cell counts. The table came from immunoSEQ multiplex PCR; TCRdb's copy has only in-frame clones and leaves some out. V and J calls and clone size follow that table, whereas D and trimming were derived from the DNA. The table has roughly 320,000 clones, 65% to 90% seen once. The sample comprised peripheral blood. The TCR sequence derives from a human donor in a cohort sampled during active COVID-19.

The chain's CDR3 is CASSPRFLTNTEAFF. DNA for the CDR3: TGTGCCAGCAGCCCTAGATTTCTTACGAACACTGAAGCTTTCTTT. The chain joins TRBV3-1 (or the pseudogene TRBV3-2) to TRBJ1-1; D gene uncertain. CDR1 is LGHDT and CDR2 is YNNKEL in the germline V gene (reference sequence). V shed 4 bases and J shed 1 base, with 13 bases lying between them. The length of the CDR3 is 15 residues.